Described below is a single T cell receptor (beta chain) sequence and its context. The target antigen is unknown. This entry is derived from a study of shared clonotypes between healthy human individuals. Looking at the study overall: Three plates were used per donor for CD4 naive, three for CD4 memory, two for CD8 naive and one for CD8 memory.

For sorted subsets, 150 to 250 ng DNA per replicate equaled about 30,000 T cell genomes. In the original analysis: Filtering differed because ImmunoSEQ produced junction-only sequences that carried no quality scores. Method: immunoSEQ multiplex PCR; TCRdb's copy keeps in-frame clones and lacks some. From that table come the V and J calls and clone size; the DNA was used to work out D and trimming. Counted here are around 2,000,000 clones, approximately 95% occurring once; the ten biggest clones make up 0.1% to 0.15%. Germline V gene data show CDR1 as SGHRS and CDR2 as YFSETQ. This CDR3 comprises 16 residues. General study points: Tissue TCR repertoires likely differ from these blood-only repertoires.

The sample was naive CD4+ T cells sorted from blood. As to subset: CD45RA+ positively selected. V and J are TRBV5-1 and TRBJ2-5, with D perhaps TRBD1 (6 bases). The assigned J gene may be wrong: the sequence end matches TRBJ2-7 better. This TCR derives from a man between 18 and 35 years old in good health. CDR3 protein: CASSSGTRTVVDEQYF. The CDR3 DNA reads TGCGCCAGCAGCTCCGGGACACGGACCGTCGTAGACGAGCAGTACTTC.